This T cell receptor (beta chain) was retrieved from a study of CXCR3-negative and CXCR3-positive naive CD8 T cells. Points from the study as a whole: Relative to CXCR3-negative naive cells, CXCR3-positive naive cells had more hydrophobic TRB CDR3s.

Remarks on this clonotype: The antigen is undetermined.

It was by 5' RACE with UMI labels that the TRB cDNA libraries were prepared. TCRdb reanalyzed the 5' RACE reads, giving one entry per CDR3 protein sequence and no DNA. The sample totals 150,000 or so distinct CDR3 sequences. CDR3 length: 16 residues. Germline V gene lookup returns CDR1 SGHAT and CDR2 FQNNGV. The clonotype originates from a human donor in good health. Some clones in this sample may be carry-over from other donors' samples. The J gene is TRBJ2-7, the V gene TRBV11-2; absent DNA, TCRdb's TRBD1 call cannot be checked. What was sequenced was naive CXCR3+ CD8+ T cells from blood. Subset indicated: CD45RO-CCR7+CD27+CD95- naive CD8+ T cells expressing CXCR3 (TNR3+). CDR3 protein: CASSLILSTGTDEQYF.